A selection of T cell receptor beta chains follows, all from one sample in a study of siplizumab effects on memory and regulatory T cells. Only in-frame clones appear in the TCRdb table, and some are missing; sequencing was by immunoSEQ multiplex PCR. The data show some 100,000 clones, 90% to 95% seen once. The sequenced material came from Tregs sorted from blood. The receptors were gathered from a human donor in good health. Both conserved end residues are part of each CDR3. A D gene is named only where the DNA matches it firmly. Not every row has a clone size; where given, it reads once, few, many or a size class.

j_call d_call v_call clone_size cdr3_length cdr3_nt cdr3_aa
TRBJ1-6 TRBD1 TRBV27 NA 16 TGTGCCAGCAGTTTATCCTGGATGACAGGGGGTTCACCCCTCCACTTT CASSLSWMTGGSPLHF
TRBJ2-1 NA TRBV10-3 NA 16 TGTGCCATCAGTGATCTTCTGACTAAAATATACAATGAGCAGTTCTTC CAISDLLTKIYNEQFF
TRBJ2-7 NA TRBV4-2 NA 13 TGTGCCAGCAGCCCGGACGGGACCTACGAGCAGTACTTC CASSPDGTYEQYF
TRBJ2-7 TRBD2 TRBV28 NA 15 TGTGCCAGCAGTAAGCGGGAGGGAGTACGTGGAGAGCAGTACTTC CASSKREGVRGEQYF
TRBJ1-1 NA TRBV5-6 NA 14 TGTGCCAGCAGTCCCTCTACACCGAACACTGAAGCTTTCTTT CASSPSTPNTEAFF
TRBJ2-3 NA TRBV25-1 NA 11 TGTGCCAGCAGTGAAGGAGATACGCAGTATTTT CASSEGDTQYF
TRBJ2-1 TRBD2 TRBV4-2 NA 15 TGTGCCAGCAGCTGGGGACTAGCGGGAGGCAATGAGCAGTTCTTC CASSWGLAGGNEQFF
TRBJ2-2 NA TRBV27 NA 12 TGTGCCAGCAGTACGCTCACCGGGGAGCTGTTTTTT CASSTLTGELFF
TRBJ2-5 NA TRBV27 NA 13 TGTGCCAGTTCGACAGGATCCCAAGAGACCCAGTACTTC CASSTGSQETQYF
TRBJ2-5 TRBD1 TRBV28 NA 16 TGTGCCAGCAGTGCTCACAGGGGGGCGGGCCAAGAGACCCAGTACTTC CASSAHRGAGQETQYF
TRBJ1-2 NA TRBV2 once 13 TGTGCCAGCAGACAGGGCCTCCTGAGGGGCTACACCTTC CASRQGLLRGYTF
TRBJ2-3 TRBD2 TRBV7-2 NA 17 TGTGCCAGCAGCCAACGGACTAGCGGGATGAGCACAGATACGCAGTATTTT CASSQRTSGMSTDTQYF
TRBJ2-5 TRBD1 TRBV6-6 few 15 TGTGCCAGCAGGCCCGGGACAGGGGGCATGGAGACCCAGTACTTC CASRPGTGGMETQYF
TRBJ2-1 NA TRBV7-3 NA 12 TGTGCCAGCAGCTCTACCGGGGCCCGAAAGTTCTTC CASSSTGARKFF
TRBJ2-5 NA TRBV6-5 NA 12 TGTGCCAGCAAGCCCCGTCAAGAGACCCAGTACTTC CASKPRQETQYF
TRBJ1-2 NA TRBV11-2 NA 16 TGTGCCAGCAGCTTATGGACCGACCCCGAAAACTATGGCTACACCTTC CASSLWTDPENYGYTF
TRBJ1-2 NA TRBV14 NA 15 TGTGCCAGCAGCCAAGTACTGGGCCCCGTCTATGGCTACACCTTC CASSQVLGPVYGYTF
TRBJ2-1 TRBD2 TRBV7-3 NA 14 TGTGCCAGCAGCCCCGGACTAGCAGGCTATGAGCAGTTCTTC CASSPGLAGYEQFF
TRBJ2-7 TRBD2 TRBV9 NA 14 TGTGCCAGCAGCGTCTCGGGAGGTCGTCACGAGCAGTACTTC CASSVSGGRHEQYF
TRBJ2-7 TRBD1 TRBV27 NA 16 TGTGCCAGCAGTAAGAGAGACAGGGGGCGAATCGACGAGCAGTACTTC CASSKRDRGRIDEQYF
TRBJ1-2 NA TRBV6-5 few 13 TGTGCCAGCAGTTACGGAGGGAGAGGTGGCTACACCTTC CASSYGGRGGYTF
TRBJ2-3 NA TRBV7-3 NA 14 TGTGCCAGCAGTTCAGGGGTCCTCACAGATACGCAGTATTTT CASSSGVLTDTQYF
TRBJ2-5 NA TRBV29-1 NA 14 TGCAGCGTTTTACCTCCGACGATCCAAGAGACCCAGTACTTC CSVLPPTIQETQYF
TRBJ2-3 NA TRBV6-4 NA 14 TGTGCCAGCGCCCTGGGAGGATCGTCGGATACGCAGTATTTT CASALGGSSDTQYF
TRBJ1-1 TRBD1 TRBV5-1 NA 12 TGCGCCAGCAGCTCGACAGGGCCTGAAGCTTTCTTT CASSSTGPEAFF
TRBJ2-1 NA TRBV7-2 NA 14 TGTGCCAGCAGCTTAGGACTAGAGTTTAATGAGCAGTTCTTC CASSLGLEFNEQFF
TRBJ2-7 NA TRBV5-1 NA 12 TGCGCCAGCAGCTTCTCCCGGGACGAGCAGTACTTC CASSFSRDEQYF
TRBJ1-2 NA TRBV28 few 17 TGTGCCAGCAGTTCAGGCCAGGGATCTCTTACTAACTATGGCTACACCTTC CASSSGQGSLTNYGYTF
TRBJ1-2 NA TRBV28 NA 13 TGTGCCAGCAGTAAAGGGGGGAGCTATGGCTACACCTTC CASSKGGSYGYTF
TRBJ1-1 NA TRBV2 NA 13 TGTGCCAGCAGTATACAGGGAAACACTGAAGCTTTCTTT CASSIQGNTEAFF
TRBJ2-7 TRBD2 TRBV5-1 NA 16 TGCGCCAGCAGCTTGGGACTAGCGGGAGATTTGGACGAGCAGTACTTC CASSLGLAGDLDEQYF
TRBJ1-2 TRBD1 TRBV28 NA 16 TGTGCCAGCAGTTTACTCCCCGGGACAGCCAACTATGGCTACACCTTC CASSLLPGTANYGYTF
TRBJ2-2 NA TRBV21-1 NA 16 TGTGCCAGCAGCTCCCGGGACAGAATAGAGACCGGGGAGCTGTTTTTT CASSSRDRIETGELFF
TRBJ2-5 NA TRBV5-1 NA 15 TGCGCCAGCAGCTTGACGACAGTTATTCAAGAGACCCAGTACTTC CASSLTTVIQETQYF
TRBJ1-1 NA TRBV6-1 NA 13 TGTGCTCTTGGTAGAGTAGGGGCCACTGAAGCTTTCTTT CALGRVGATEAFF
TRBJ2-7 NA TRBV10-3 NA 13 TGTGCCATCAGCCAAAGACAGAACTACGAGCAGTACTTC CAISQRQNYEQYF
TRBJ2-7 NA TRBV27 NA 16 TGTGCCAGCAGGGTTTCCGGGACTCCGGGCTCCTACGAGCAGTACTTC CASRVSGTPGSYEQYF
TRBJ1-1 NA TRBV6-1 NA 12 TGTGCCAGCGACAGGTTGGGCACTGAAGCTTTCTTT CASDRLGTEAFF
TRBJ1-5 NA TRBV15 NA 16 TGTGCCACCAGCAGAGATCTGACAGGAGGCAATCAGCCCCAGCATTTT CATSRDLTGGNQPQHF
TRBJ2-7 TRBD2 TRBV2 NA 13 TGTGCCAGCCGGACTAGCGCCTCCTACGAGCAGTACTTC CASRTSASYEQYF